These T cell receptor beta chains were read from a single sample in a study of identical twins. TCRdb passed the 5' RACE reads through MiXCR, listing each CDR3 protein once. The table records fewer than 550,000 distinct CDR3 sequences, 13% to 15% of them present only once. These same records also appear under a second study, on yellow fever vaccine responses in identical twins.

Sequencing input: CD4+ T cells sorted from blood. The receptors come from a young woman in good health. The CDR3 runs from the conserved cysteine through the conserved F or W. A D gene is named only where the DNA matches it firmly. Not all rows give a size; the values are once, few, many and, for expanded clones, a class.

size	V	D	length	J	DNA	CDR3
.	TRBV12-3/TRBV12-4	TRBD1	14	TRBJ1-5	TGTGCCAGCAGTTATCAGGGGGACAGTCAGCCCCAGCATTTT	CASSYQGDSQPQHF
few	TRBV19	.	15	TRBJ2-3	TGTGCCAGTAGCCAGGGGGGTCAGTTCCCATCAACGCAGTATTTT	CASSQGGQFPSTQYF
.	TRBV20-1	.	14	TRBJ2-1	TGCAGTGCTAGAGATGGAAGGGTTTACAATGAGCAGTTCTTC	CSARDGRVYNEQFF
few	TRBV11-2	.	14	TRBJ2-1	TGTGCCAGCAGCTTCCCGGGAGTACGAAATGAGCAGTTCTTC	CASSFPGVRNEQFF
.	TRBV20-1	.	13	TRBJ2-3	TGCAGTGCTAGTACCAGGGTCGCGGATACGCAGTATTTT	CSASTRVADTQYF
.	TRBV19	.	12	TRBJ1-1	TGTGCCAGTGGAACAACGAACGCTGAAGCTTTCTTT	CASGTTNAEAFF
many	TRBV9	.	14	TRBJ1-1	TGTGCCAGCAGCTATCGAGCAGCTAACACTGAAGCTTTCTTT	CASSYRAANTEAFF
.	TRBV7-9	TRBD1	12	TRBJ1-1	TGTGCCAGCAGCCTCCGGGACAGTGAAGCTTTCTTT	CASSLRDSEAFF
.	TRBV19	.	15	TRBJ2-7	TGTGCCAGTAGTTCCGGGGATACCCCCTCCTACGAGCAGTACTTC	CASSSGDTPSYEQYF
once	TRBV12-3/TRBV12-4	.	15	TRBJ1-5	TGTGCCAGCAGCCCGGCAGACCCTATCAATCAGCCCCAGCATTTT	CASSPADPINQPQHF
.	TRBV29-1	.	15	TRBJ2-7	TGCAGCGTTGAAGATCCAGCCGGGTTGTCCTACGAGCAGTACTTC	CSVEDPAGLSYEQYF
.	TRBV19	.	16	TRBJ2-3	TGTGCCAGTAGTATAGTGGGGGGTAGCGGTACAGATACGCAGTATTTT	CASSIVGGSGTDTQYF
.	TRBV20-1	.	14	TRBJ1-6	TGCAGTGCTAGAGAAGATAAGGGGTATTCACCCCTCCACTTT	CSAREDKGYSPLHF
few	TRBV18	.	17	TRBJ1-1	TGTGCCAGCTCACCCCCGGGACGGCGTCCCCTGAACACTGAAGCTTTCTTT	CASSPPGRRPLNTEAFF
.	TRBV3-1	.	17	TRBJ2-5	TGTGCCAGCAGCCAAGAATCATTAGCGGTGGTCTGGAAGACCCAGTACTTC	CASSQESLAVVWKTQYF
.	TRBV7-2	TRBD1	13	TRBJ2-7	TGTGCCAGCAGCACGGGACAGAGGGGCGAGCAGTACTTC	CASSTGQRGEQYF
few	TRBV20-1	.	12	TRBJ1-2	TGCAGTGCTAGTAGGAGTAGCTATGGCTACACCTTC	CSASRSSYGYTF
few	TRBV18	.	14	TRBJ1-1	TGTGCCAGCTCACCGAGCGGCGGGGGCGCGCGGGCTTTCTTT	CASSPSGGGARAFF
many	TRBV20-1	TRBD1	13	TRBJ1-1	TGCAGTGCCCCGGGACAGGCAAACACTGAAGCTTTCTTT	CSAPGQANTEAFF
.	TRBV6-5	.	13	TRBJ2-1	TGTGCCAGCAGTTACTACCACCCGGGTGAGCAGTTCTTC	CASSYYHPGEQFF
.	TRBV12-3/TRBV12-4	TRBD1	15	TRBJ1-1	TGTGCCAGCATTAAACAGGGGGCGCGGGGCACTGAAGCTTTCTTT	CASIKQGARGTEAFF
.	TRBV5-1	TRBD2	14	TRBJ2-1	TGCGCCAGCAGCCGCGGGGGGGGGTACAATGAGCAGTTCTTC	CASSRGGGYNEQFF
.	TRBV18	TRBD2	20	TRBJ2-2	TGTGCCAGCTCACCCTCAAAGGCTACTAGCGGGGAATCGAACACCGGGGAGCTGTTTTTT	CASSPSKATSGESNTGELFF
.	TRBV10-3	TRBD1	14	TRBJ2-1	TGTGCCATCAGTGACGAACAGGGGGTCCATGAGCAGTTCTTC	CAISDEQGVHEQFF
.	TRBV9	.	14	TRBJ2-3	TGTGCCAGCAGCGCGGGTGGGGGGGCGAATACGCAGTATTTT	CASSAGGGANTQYF
few	TRBV7-8	TRBD2	15	TRBJ2-4	TGTGCCAGCAGCTTTAGCGGGGGGGCCCCCGTCATTCAGTACTTC	CASSFSGGAPVIQYF
.	TRBV12-3/TRBV12-4	.	12	TRBJ2-1	TGTGCCAGCAGTCCTCTAGAGAATGAGCAGTTCTTC	CASSPLENEQFF